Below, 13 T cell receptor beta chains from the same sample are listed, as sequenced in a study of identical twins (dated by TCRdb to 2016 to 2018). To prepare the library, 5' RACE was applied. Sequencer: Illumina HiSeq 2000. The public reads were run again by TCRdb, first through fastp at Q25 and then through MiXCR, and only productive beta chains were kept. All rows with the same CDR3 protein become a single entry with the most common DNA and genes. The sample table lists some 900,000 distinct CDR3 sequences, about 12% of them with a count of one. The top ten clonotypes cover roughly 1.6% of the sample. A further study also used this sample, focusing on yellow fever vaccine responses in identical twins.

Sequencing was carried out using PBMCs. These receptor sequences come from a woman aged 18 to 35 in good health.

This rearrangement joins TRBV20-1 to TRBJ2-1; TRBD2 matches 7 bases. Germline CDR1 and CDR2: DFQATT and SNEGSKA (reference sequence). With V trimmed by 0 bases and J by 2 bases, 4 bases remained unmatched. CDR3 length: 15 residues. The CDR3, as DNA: TGCAGTGCTAGAGAAGAGGGAGGGACCTACAATGAGCAGTTCTTC. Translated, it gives CSAREEGGTYNEQFF.

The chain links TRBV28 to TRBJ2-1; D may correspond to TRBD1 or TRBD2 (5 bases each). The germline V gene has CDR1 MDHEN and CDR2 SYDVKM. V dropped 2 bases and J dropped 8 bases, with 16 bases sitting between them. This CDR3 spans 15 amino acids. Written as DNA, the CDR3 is TGTGCCAGCAGTTTACCGGGACCCCAGTCCGATGAGCAGTTCTTC. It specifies CASSLPGPQSDEQFF.

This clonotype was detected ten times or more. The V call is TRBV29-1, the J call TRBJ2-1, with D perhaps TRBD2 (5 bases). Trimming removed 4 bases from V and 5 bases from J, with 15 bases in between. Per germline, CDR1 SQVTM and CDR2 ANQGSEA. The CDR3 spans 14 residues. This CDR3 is CSVASGEVDNEQFF. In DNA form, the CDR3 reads TGCAGCGTTGCCAGCGGCGAGGTAGACAATGAGCAGTTCTTC.

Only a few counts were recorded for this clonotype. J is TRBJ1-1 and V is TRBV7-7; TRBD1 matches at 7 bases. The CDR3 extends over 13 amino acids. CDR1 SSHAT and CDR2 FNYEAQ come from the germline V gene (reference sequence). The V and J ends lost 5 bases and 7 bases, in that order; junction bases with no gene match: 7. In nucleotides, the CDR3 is TGTGCCAGCAGCCTCCGGACAGGCCATGAAGCTTTCTTT. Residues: CASSLRTGHEAFF.

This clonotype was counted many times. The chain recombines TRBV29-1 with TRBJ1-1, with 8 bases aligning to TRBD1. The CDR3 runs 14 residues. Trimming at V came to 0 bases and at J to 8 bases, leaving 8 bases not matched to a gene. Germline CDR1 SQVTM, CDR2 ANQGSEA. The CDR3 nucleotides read TGCAGCGTTGAAGAGGACAGGGCTCATCGGGAAGCTTTCTTT. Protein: CSVEEDRAHREAFF.

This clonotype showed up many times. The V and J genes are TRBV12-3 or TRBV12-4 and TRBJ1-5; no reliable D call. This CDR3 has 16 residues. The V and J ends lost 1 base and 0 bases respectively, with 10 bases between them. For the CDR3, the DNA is TGTGCCAGCAGTTTAGGGCAATTTTATAGCAATCAGCCCCAGCATTTT. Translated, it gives CASSLGQFYSNQPQHF.

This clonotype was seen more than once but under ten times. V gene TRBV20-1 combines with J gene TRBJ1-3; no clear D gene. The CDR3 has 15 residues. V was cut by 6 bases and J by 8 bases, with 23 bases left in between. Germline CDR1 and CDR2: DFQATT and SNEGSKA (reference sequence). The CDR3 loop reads CSAKSPRWIRDTIYF. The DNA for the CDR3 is TGCAGTGCAAAGTCGCCCAGGTGGATACGGGACACCATATATTTT.

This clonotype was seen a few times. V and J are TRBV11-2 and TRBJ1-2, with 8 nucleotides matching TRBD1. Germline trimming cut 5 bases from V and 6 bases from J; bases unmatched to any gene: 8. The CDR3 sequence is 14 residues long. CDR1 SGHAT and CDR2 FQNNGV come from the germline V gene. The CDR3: CASSPAGGADGYTF. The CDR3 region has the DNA TGTGCCAGCAGCCCGGCAGGGGGCGCGGATGGCTACACCTTC.

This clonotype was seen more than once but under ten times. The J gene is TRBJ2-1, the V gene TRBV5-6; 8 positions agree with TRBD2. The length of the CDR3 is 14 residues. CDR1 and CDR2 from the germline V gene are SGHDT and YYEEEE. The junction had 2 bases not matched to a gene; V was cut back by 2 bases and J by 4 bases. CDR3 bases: TGTGCCAGCAGCTTCGGGAGGGAATACAATGAGCAGTTCTTC. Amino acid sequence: CASSFGREYNEQFF.

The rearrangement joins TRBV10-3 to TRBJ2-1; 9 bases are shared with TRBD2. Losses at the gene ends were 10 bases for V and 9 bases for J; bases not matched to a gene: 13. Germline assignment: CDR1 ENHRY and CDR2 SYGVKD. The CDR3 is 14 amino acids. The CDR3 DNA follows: TGTGCCACCAACGCGGGCGGGGGGGCCTTTGAGCAGTTCTTC. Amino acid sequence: CATNAGGGAFEQFF.

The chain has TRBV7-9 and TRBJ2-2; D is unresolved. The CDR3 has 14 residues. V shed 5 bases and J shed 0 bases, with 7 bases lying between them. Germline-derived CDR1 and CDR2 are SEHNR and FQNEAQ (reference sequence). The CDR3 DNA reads TGTGCCAGCAGCCCCGAAGCGAACACCGGGGAGCTGTTTTTT. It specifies CASSPEANTGELFF. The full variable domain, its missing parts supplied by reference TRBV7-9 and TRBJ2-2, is DTGVSQNPRHKITKRGQNVTFRCDPISEHNRLYWYRQTLGQGPEFLTYFQNEAQLEKSRLLSDRFSAERPKGSFSTLEIQRTEQGDSAMYLCASSPEANTGELFFGEGSRLTVL.

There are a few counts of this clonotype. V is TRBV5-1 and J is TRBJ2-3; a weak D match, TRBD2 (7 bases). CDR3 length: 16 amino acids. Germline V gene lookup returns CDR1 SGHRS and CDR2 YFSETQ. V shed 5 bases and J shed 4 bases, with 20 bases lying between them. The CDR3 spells CASSLRGAGSADTQYF. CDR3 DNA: TGCGCCAGCAGTCTCCGGGGGGCGGGTAGCGCAGATACGCAGTATTTT.

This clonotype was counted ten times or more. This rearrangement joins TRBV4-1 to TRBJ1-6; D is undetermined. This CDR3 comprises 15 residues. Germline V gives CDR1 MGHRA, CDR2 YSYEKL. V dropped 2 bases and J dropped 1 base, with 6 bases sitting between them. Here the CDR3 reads CASSQIGSYNSPLHF. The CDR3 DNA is TGCGCCAGCAGCCAAATAGGGTCCTATAATTCACCCCTCCACTTT.